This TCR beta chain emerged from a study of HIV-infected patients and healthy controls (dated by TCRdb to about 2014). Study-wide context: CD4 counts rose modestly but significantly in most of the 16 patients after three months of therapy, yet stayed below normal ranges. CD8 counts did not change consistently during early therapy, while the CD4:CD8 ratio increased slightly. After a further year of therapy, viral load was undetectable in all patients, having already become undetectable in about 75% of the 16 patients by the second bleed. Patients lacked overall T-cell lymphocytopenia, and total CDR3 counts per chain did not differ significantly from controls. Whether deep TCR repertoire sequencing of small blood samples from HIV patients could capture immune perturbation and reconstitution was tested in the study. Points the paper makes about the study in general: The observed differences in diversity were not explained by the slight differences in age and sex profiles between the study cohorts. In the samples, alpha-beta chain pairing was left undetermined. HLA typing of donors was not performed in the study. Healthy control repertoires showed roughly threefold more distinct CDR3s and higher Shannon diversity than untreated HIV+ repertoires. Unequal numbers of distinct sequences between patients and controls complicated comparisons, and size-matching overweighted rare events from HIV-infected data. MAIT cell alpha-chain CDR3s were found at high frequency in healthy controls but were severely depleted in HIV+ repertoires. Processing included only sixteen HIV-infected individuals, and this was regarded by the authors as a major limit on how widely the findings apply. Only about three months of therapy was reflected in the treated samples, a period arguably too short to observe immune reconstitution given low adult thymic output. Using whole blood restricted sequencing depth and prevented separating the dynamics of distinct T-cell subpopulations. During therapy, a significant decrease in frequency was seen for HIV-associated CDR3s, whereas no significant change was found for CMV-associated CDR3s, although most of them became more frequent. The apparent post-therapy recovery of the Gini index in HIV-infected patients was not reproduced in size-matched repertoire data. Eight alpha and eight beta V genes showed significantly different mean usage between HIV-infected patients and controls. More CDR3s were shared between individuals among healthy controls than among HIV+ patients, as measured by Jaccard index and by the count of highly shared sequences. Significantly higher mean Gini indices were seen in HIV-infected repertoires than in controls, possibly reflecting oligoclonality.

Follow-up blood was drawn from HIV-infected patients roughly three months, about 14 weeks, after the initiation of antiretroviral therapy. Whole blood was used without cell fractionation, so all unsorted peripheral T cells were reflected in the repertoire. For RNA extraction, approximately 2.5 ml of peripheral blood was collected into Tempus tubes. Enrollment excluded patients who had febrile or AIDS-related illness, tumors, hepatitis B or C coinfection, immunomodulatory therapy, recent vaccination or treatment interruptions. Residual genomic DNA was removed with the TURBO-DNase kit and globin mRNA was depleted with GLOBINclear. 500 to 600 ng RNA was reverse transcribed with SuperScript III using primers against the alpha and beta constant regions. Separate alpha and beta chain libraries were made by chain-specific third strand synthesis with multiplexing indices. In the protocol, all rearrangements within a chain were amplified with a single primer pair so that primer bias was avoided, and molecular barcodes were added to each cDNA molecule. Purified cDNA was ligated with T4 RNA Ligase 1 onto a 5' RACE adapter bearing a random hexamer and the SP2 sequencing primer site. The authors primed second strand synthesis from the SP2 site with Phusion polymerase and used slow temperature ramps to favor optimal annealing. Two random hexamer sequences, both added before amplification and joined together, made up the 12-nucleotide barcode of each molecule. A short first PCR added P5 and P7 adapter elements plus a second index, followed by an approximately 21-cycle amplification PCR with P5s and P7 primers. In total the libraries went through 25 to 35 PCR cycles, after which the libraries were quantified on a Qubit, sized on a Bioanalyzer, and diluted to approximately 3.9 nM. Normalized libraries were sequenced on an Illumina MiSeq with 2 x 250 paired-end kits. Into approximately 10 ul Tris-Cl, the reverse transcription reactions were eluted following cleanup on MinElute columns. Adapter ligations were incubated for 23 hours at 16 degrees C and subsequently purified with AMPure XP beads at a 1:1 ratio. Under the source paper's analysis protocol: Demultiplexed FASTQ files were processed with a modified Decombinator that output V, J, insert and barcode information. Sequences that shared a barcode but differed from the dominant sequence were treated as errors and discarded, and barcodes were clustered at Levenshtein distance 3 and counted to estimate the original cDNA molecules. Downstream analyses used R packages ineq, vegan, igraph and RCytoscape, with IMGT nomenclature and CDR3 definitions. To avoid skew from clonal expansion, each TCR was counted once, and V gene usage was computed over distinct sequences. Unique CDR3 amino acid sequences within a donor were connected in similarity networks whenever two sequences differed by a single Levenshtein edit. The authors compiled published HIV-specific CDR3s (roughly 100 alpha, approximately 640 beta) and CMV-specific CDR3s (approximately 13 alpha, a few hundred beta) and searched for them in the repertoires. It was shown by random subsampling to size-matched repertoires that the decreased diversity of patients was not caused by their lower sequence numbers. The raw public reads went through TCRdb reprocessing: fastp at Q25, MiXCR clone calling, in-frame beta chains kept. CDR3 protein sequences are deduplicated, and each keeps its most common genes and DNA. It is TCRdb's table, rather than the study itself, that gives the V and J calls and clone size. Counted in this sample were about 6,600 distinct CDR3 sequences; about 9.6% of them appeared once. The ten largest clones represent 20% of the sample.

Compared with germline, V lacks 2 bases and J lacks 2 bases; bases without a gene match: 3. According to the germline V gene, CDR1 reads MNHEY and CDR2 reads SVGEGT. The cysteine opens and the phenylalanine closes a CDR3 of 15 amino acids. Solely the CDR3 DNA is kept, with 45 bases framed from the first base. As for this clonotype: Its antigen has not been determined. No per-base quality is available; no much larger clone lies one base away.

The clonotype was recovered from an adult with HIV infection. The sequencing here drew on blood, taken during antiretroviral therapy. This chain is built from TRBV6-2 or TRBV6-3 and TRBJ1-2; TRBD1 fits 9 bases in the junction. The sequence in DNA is TGTGCCAGCAGTTACCTGGGACAGGGAAACTATGGCTACACCTTC. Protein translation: CASSYLGQGNYGYTF.